This T cell receptor (beta chain) was obtained from a study of T cell responses to AZD1222 COVID-19 vaccine. Study results and limitations: Regions 160-218 and 743-854 dominated among vaccine-associated CD4 TCRs spanning spike. Spike-specific TCRs gained breadth and depth after people received two AZD1222 doses.

Using immunoSEQ multiplex PCR, the repertoire was profiled, and TCRdb retains in-frame clones only, with some absent. The table lists about 150,000 clones, 85% to 95% of them singletons, with approximately 2% in the top ten. With respect to this clone: Its antigen is currently unknown.

This specimen was peripheral blood, taken on day 0 of AZD1222 vaccination. The TCR was taken from an adult in good health.

DNA for the CDR3: TGCAGCGTCCCAGGGTTTCACGACACTGAAGCTTTCTTT. Protein sequence: CSVPGFHDTEAFF. The genes are TRBV29-1 and TRBJ1-1, with D perhaps TRBD1 (5 bases). Looked up from germline, CDR1 is SQVTM and CDR2 is ANQGSEA. The CDR3 spans 13 residues. Trimming pared 6 bases from V and 3 bases from J, leaving 14 bases between.